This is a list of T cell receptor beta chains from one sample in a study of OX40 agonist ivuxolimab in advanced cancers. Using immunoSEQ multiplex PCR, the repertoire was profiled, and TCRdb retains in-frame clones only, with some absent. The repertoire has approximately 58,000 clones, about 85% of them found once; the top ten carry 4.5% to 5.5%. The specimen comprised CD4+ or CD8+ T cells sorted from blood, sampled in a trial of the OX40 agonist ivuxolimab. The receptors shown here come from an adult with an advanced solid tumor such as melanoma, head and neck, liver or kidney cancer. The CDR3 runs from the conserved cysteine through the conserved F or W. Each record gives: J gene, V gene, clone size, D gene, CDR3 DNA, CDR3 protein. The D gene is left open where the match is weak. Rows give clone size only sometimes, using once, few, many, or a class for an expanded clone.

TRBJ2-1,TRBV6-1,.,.,TGTGCCAGCAGTGAAATCCCCGGGAGTTCCTACAATGAGCAGTTCTTC,CASSEIPGSSYNEQFF
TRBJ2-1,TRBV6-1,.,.,TGTGCCAGCAGTGAAATCTGGGGGAATGAGCAGTTCTTC,CASSEIWGNEQFF
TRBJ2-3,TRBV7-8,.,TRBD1,TGTGCCAGCAGCTTGGGGACAGGATTTACGCGGGGCCCTAGCACAGATACGCAGTATTTT,CASSLGTGFTRGPSTDTQYF
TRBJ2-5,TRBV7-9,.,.,TGTGCCAGCAGACAGACAGGCGAGACGGCGGAGACCCAGTACTTC,CASRQTGETAETQYF
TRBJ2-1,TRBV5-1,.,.,TGCGCCAGCAGCTTGGGGGTGACTCCGGAGGCGTTGGAGCAGTTCTTC,CASSLGVTPEALEQFF
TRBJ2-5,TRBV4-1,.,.,TGCGCCAGCAGCCAAGATCCGGGCGCGGGGGAGACCCAGTACTTC,CASSQDPGAGETQYF
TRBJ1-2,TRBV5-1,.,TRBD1,TGCGCCAGCAGCTTGTTCAGGGGGGTCTCTGGAGGCTACACCTTC,CASSLFRGVSGGYTF
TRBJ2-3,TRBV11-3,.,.,TGTGCCAGCAGCCTCGGGCGGGGCCCAGATACGCAGTATTTT,CASSLGRGPDTQYF
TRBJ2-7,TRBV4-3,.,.,TGCGCCAGCAGCCAAGTTGGGTATTCCTACGAGCAGTACTTC,CASSQVGYSYEQYF
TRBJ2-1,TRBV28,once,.,TGTGCCAGCAGTTTCTCGGGGAATGAGCAGTTCTTC,CASSFSGNEQFF
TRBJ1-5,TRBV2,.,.,TGTGCCAGCACCACCCCAGGGTTGAATCAGCCCCAGCATTTT,CASTTPGLNQPQHF
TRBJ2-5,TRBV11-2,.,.,TGTGCCAGCAGCCAACTAAGTGGGAGAGAGACCCAGTACTTC,CASSQLSGRETQYF
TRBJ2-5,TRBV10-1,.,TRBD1,TGCGCCAGCAGCGCCAGGGGGTCCAGGGAGACCCAGTACTTC,CASSARGSRETQYF
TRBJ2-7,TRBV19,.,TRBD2,TGTGCCAGTAGTCTCGGACTAGCGATTTACGAGCAGTACTTC,CASSLGLAIYEQYF
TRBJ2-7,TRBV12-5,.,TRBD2,TGTGCTAGTGGTTTGGGAAGGGGACTCATTCTTCCGGGACTAGCGGGAAACGAGCAGTACTTC,CASGLGRGLILPGLAGNEQYF
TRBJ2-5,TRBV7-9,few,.,TGTGCCAGCAGCTTAGGATATGGGGAGACCCAGTACTTC,CASSLGYGETQYF
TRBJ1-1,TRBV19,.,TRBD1,TGTGCCAGTAGCTGGACAGGGGGCAGAACTGAAGCTTTCTTT,CASSWTGGRTEAFF
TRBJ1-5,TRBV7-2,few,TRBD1,TGTGCCAGCAGCCAACAGGGGAGAGGTCAGCCCCAGCATTTT,CASSQQGRGQPQHF
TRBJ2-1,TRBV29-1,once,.,TGCAGCGTTGAGCCCCGCGGGGCTAGCGAGATAGGGCACAACTCCTACAATGAGCAGTTCTTC,CSVEPRGASEIGHNSYNEQFF
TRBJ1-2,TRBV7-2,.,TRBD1,TGTGCCAGCAGCTTCAGACAGGGGAATACTATTGGCTACACCTTC,CASSFRQGNTIGYTF
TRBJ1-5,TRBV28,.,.,TGTGCCAGCACCTTGTGGGGGGATGAGCAGCCCCAGCATTTT,CASTLWGDEQPQHF
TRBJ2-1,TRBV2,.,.,TGTGCCAGCAGTCCCCGGACCGGTCGGCAGTTCTTC,CASSPRTGRQFF
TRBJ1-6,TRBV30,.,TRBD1,TGTGCCTGGAGTAGGACAGGGACTTGGAATTCACCCCTCCACTTT,CAWSRTGTWNSPLHF
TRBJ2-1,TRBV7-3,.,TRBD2,TGTGCCAGCAGCTTGTCAGTAGCGGGAGTGTATAATGAGCAGTTCTTC,CASSLSVAGVYNEQFF
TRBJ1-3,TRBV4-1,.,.,TGCGCCAGCAGCCAAGATGGAAACACCATATATTTT,CASSQDGNTIYF
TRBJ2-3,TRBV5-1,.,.,TGCGCCAGCAGCTTGGAGACCAGCTTTGATACGCAGTATTTT,CASSLETSFDTQYF
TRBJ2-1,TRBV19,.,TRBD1,TGTGCCAGTACCACAGGTCCAGGGGGCAATGAGCAGTTCTTC,CASTTGPGGNEQFF
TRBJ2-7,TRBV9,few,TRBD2,TGTGCCAGCAGCGTAGGCCCTAGCGGGAGTTACGAGCAGTACTTC,CASSVGPSGSYEQYF
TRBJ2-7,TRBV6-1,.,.,TGTGCCAGCAGTGCTGGCTACGAGCAGTACTTC,CASSAGYEQYF
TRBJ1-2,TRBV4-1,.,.,TGCGCCAGCAGCCTAAGCGGAAACCTGGGTCTCTCTTTCTATGGCTACACCTTC,CASSLSGNLGLSFYGYTF
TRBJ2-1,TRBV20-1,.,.,TGCAGTGCTAACCGGGACAATGAGCAGTTCTTC,CSANRDNEQFF
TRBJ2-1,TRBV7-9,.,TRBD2,TGTGCCAGCAGTTACGTGCCAAAGCGGGGTGAGCAGTTCTTC,CASSYVPKRGEQFF
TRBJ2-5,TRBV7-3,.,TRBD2,TGTGCCAGCAGCTTAATCGACAGCGGGGAAGAGACCCAGTACTTC,CASSLIDSGEETQYF
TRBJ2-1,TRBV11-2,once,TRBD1,TGTGCCAGCAGCTTAGCTGGGACAGGGCTCGTTGAGCAGTTCTTC,CASSLAGTGLVEQFF
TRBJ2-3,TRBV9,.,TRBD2,TGTGCCAGCAGCGTCCTAGCGGGGAGTATTTCTAGCACAGATACGCAGTATTTT,CASSVLAGSISSTDTQYF
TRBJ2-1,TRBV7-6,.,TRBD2,TGTGCCAGCAGCTGGGAATTCTACTCAATTACTAGCGGGAGGCCCCTTGGGGATGAGCAGTTCTTC,CASSWEFYSITSGRPLGDEQFF
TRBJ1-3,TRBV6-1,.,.,TGTGCCAGCAGTCCTCACGATGGAAACACCATATATTTT,CASSPHDGNTIYF
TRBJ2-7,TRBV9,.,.,TGTGCCAGCACCATAAACGACGGCGCGAGCTCCTACGAGCAGTACTTC,CASTINDGASSYEQYF
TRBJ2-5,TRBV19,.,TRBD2,TGTGCCAGTTCCGGGACTAGAGAGACCCAGTACTTC,CASSGTRETQYF
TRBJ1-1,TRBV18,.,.,TGTGCCAGCTCGAACTTGGTTCTCATGAACACTGAAGCTTTCTTT,CASSNLVLMNTEAFF
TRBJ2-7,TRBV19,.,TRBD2,TGTGCCAGTAGTATAGATTCGGAAGCGGGAGTTGCTGAGCAGTACTTC,CASSIDSEAGVAEQYF
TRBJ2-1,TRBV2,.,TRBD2,TGTGCCAGCAGTTTCGGACTAGCGGATTACAATGAGCAGTTCTTC,CASSFGLADYNEQFF
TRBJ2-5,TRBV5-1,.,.,TGCGCCAGCAGCTTGCAAGGGGCTCAAGAGACCCAGTACTTC,CASSLQGAQETQYF
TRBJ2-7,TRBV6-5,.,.,TGTGCCAGCAGTGGAGAGGGGGAAGAGGACGAGCAGTACTTC,CASSGEGEEDEQYF
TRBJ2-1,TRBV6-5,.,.,TGTGCCAGCAGTTACACAAATCAGGGGGAGCAGTTCTTC,CASSYTNQGEQFF
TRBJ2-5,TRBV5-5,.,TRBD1,TGTGCCAGCAGTATGGTGGGGACAGGGATCTACGGGGAGACCCAGTACTTC,CASSMVGTGIYGETQYF
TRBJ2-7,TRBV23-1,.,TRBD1,TGCGCCAGCAGTCACCCCATCCGGGACAGGGACTCCTACGAGCAGTACTTC,CASSHPIRDRDSYEQYF
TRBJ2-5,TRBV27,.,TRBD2,TGTGCCAGCAGAAAATCGGGACTAGCGGTCCAAGAGACCCAGTACTTC,CASRKSGLAVQETQYF
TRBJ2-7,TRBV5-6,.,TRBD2,TGTGCCAGCAGCTTGGCCGGACTAGCGGGCTTCGAGCAGTACTTC,CASSLAGLAGFEQYF
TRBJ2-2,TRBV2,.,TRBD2,TGTGCCAGCAGCCCCCCTAGGGCGGGAGCATTTACCGGGGAGCTGTTTTTT,CASSPPRAGAFTGELFF